Shown below are 5 T cell receptor beta chains from a single sample sequenced in a study of OX40 agonist ivuxolimab in advanced cancers. Assay used: immunoSEQ multiplex PCR; TCRdb lists only in-frame clones, some missing. The data show 70,000 to 90,000 clones, nearly 85% seen once. The material was CD4+ or CD8+ T cells sorted from blood, obtained in a trial of the OX40 agonist ivuxolimab. These receptors were taken from an adult with an advanced solid tumor such as melanoma, head and neck, liver or kidney cancer.

V gene TRBV7-9 combines with J gene TRBJ2-5; 8 bases line up with TRBD1. The V gene end was trimmed by 1 base and the J gene end by 11 bases; junction bases not matched to a gene: 12. This CDR3 comprises 15 residues. CDR1 and CDR2 (germline): SEHNR, FQNEAQ (reference sequence). The CDR3 coding sequence is TGTGCCAGCAGCTTAGTAAGCAGGGGGCAAGATGAGCAGTACTTC. Its protein is CASSLVSRGQDEQYF.

The genes are TRBV7-6 and TRBJ1-2; 12 nucleotides match TRBD1. J gave up 4 bases and V 0 bases, and 6 bases lay outside the gene matches. Per germline, CDR1 SGHVS and CDR2 FNYEAQ. The CDR3 has 17 residues. The CDR3 coding sequence is TGTGCCAGCAGCTTAGCGGCCGGGACAGGGGGCTTCTATGGCTACACCTTC. This sequence encodes CASSLAAGTGGFYGYTF.

J is TRBJ2-3 and V is TRBV2, with TRBD2 as a possible D gene (6 bases). The germline V gene encodes CDR1 SNHLY and CDR2 FYNNEI. Trimming left V 11 bases short and J 2 bases short, with 14 bases between. This CDR3 has 13 residues. The CDR3 nucleotides read TGTGCCGGGCGGGACGGGCCCACAGATACGCAGTATTTT. Its protein is CAGRDGPTDTQYF.

Concerning this clone: This specimen includes other DNA sequences encoding the same CDR3. The chain uses TRBV7-2 and TRBJ2-7; a weak D match, TRBD2 (5 bases). V lost 3 bases and J 4 bases, leaving 10 bases between the germline ends. The CDR3 spans 13 residues. Germline loops: CDR1 SGHTA, CDR2 FQGNSA. CDR3 amino acids: CASSLEAEYEQYF. CDR3 nucleotides: TGTGCCAGCAGCTTGGAAGCGGAATACGAGCAGTACTTC.

The chain is built from TRBV4-1 and TRBJ2-3, with a tentative D call TRBD2 (5 bases). Germline V gives CDR1 MGHRA, CDR2 YSYEKL. The length of the CDR3 is 14 residues. V gave up 3 bases and J gave up 4 bases, with 11 bases separating them. In DNA, the CDR3 is TGCGCCAGCAGCCACGCTACTAGATCAGATACGCAGTATTTT. Its translation: CASSHATRSDTQYF.